The 12 T cell receptor beta chains given below trace back to one sample, sequenced in a study of control samples from healthy donors and cancer patients. The data were produced by immunoSEQ multiplex PCR, yet TCRdb's version contains in-frame clones alone and is incomplete. The profile shows about 160,000 clones, roughly 90% of them singletons. The sample was blood. The receptors originated from a young man in good health.

The chain employs TRBV3-1 (or the pseudogene TRBV3-2) and TRBJ1-2, with D maybe TRBD1 (6 bases). Germline CDR1 and CDR2: LGHDT and YNNKEL (reference sequence). Trimming pared 2 bases from V and 4 bases from J, leaving 11 bases between. This CDR3 has 14 residues. The CDR3 DNA reads as TGTGCCAGCAGCCAACGGACAGATGGCTATGGCTACACCTTC. Translated: CASSQRTDGYGYTF.

The V and J genes are TRBV7-2 and TRBJ1-3, with D possibly being TRBD1 (5 bases). Deletions cut 4 bases from V and 4 bases from J, with 14 bases between. This CDR3 comprises 15 residues. Germline CDR1 is SGHTA and CDR2 is FQGNSA. In DNA form, the CDR3 reads TGTGCCAGCAGCTCCAACAGGCTCCGGGGAAACACCATATATTTT. Protein sequence: CASSSNRLRGNTIYF.

Note on this clone: Other DNA sequences from this sample encode an identical CDR3 as well. The rearrangement links TRBV3-1 (or the pseudogene TRBV3-2) to TRBJ2-7; 11 bases fit TRBD2. Germline loops: CDR1 LGHDT, CDR2 YNNKEL (reference sequence). V lost 4 bases and J lost 5; bases outside the gene matches: 4. CDR3 length: 14 amino acids. CDR3 amino acids: CASSPGLAGHEQYF. CDR3 coding DNA: TGTGCCAGCAGCCCCGGACTAGCGGGCCACGAGCAGTACTTC.

This clone was detected once. The chain joins TRBV5-1 to TRBJ1-4; perhaps TRBD1 as D (6 bases). Germline CDR1 reads SGHRS; CDR2 reads YFSETQ. V gave up 2 bases and J gave up 5 bases, with 25 bases separating them. This CDR3 region has 19 residues. This CDR3 is CASSFESRRLGGGNEKLFF. CDR3 in DNA: TGCGCCAGCAGCTTCGAGAGTAGGCGGCTGGGGGGCGGAAATGAAAAACTGTTTTTT.

The chain carries TRBV20-1 and TRBJ2-1; D is undetermined. Germline values: CDR1 DFQATT, CDR2 SNEGSKA (reference sequence). The CDR3 loop spans 10 amino acids. The V and J ends lost 5 bases and 10 bases respectively, with 9 bases between them. CDR3 amino acids: CSAPRGEQFF. The DNA of the CDR3 is TGCAGTGCTCCACGAGGAGAGCAGTTCTTC.

The chain joins TRBV11-3 to TRBJ2-3, with D perhaps matching TRBD1 (6 bases). Trimming left V 1 base short and J 1 base short, with 9 bases between. This CDR3 contains 15 residues. Germline CDR1 reads SGHNT; CDR2 reads YENEEA. CDR3 nucleotide sequence: TGTGCCAGCAGCTTAGCCACAGGGCGCACAGATACGCAGTATTTT. This encodes CASSLATGRTDTQYF.

The chain couples TRBV6-5 to TRBJ2-5; tentative D call: TRBD2 (5 bases). The CDR3 extends over 11 amino acids. V lost 7 bases and J lost 4, with 7 bases in between. Germline CDR1 reads MNHEY; CDR2 reads SVGAGI. The CDR3 DNA reads as TGTGCCAGCATGAGGGTAGAGACCCAGTACTTC. It codes for CASMRVETQYF.

The chain is built from TRBV11-3 and TRBJ2-7; possibly TRBD1 for D (7 bases). CDR3 length equals 13 residues. Germline V gene lookup returns CDR1 SGHNT and CDR2 YENEEA. The CDR3 coding sequence is TGTGCGATACTTCAGGGGGGCTCCTACGAGCAGTACTTC. Translated, it gives CAILQGGSYEQYF.

This chain links TRBV6-5 with TRBJ1-6; tentatively, D is TRBD1 (5 bases). The V gene's germline CDR1 is MNHEY and CDR2 SVGAGI. CDR3 length equals 12 residues. The V and J ends lost 10 bases and 9 bases respectively, with 13 bases between them. CDR3 in amino acids: CATTSGGSPLHF. The DNA for the CDR3 is TGTGCCACCACTAGTGGGGGTTCACCCCTCCACTTT.

Comments on this clone: Its ends do not fully match the called genes, so a read error is possible. This chain links TRBV30 with TRBJ2-7; TRBD1 might be the D (6 bases). Germline values: CDR1 GTSNPN, CDR2 SVGIG (reference sequence). The CDR3 covers 8 residues. CDR3 DNA sequence: TGTGCCTGGAGAGGGGACACCTTC. Protein product: CAWRGDTF.

CDR3 in amino acids: CASSPSLTGELFF. DNA for the CDR3: TGTGCCAGCAGCCCCAGCTTGACCGGGGAGCTGTTTTTT. The V and J genes are TRBV6-5 and TRBJ2-2; D unclear. This CDR3 has 13 residues. CDR1 is MNHEY and CDR2 is SVGAGI in the germline V gene. Between the trimmed V and J ends, which lost 6 bases and 5 bases, there was a span of 10 bases.

This clone was counted a single time. The chain is built from TRBV27 and TRBJ1-1, with D hard to call. The germline gives CDR1 MNHEY, CDR2 SMNVEV (reference sequence). The V gene lost 4 bases and the J gene lost 0 bases, with 6 bases spanning the gap. CDR3 length: 13 residues. CDR3 bases: TGTGCCAGCAGTTGGGCCTTGAACACTGAAGCTTTCTTT. This encodes CASSWALNTEAFF.